This T cell receptor beta chain was identified during a study of tumor-infiltrating T cells and Merkel cell polyomavirus listed by TCRdb under 2017. Some background on the complete study: The study examined CD8+ T cells specific for the Merkel cell polyomavirus KLL epitope in Merkel cell carcinoma patients. Patients came in at different disease stages and had a median follow-up of around 2.6 years, ranging from roughly 1.1 to 6.0 years. The therapies patients received were varied and non-standardized, including chemotherapy, radiation and immunotherapies. TRB sequencing covered KLL-tetramer-sorted cells from blood or tumor-infiltrating lymphocytes in under 15 samples, plus 12 matched whole-tumor samples. Most of the whole-tumor samples were approximately 23-micron curls sectioned from formalin-fixed, paraffin-embedded tissue blocks. Across the study, one tumor sample was a frozen nodal tumor digest and one was a flash-frozen core biopsy of a metastasis. Overall study outcomes, separate from this receptor: Significantly improved MCC-specific survival was associated with a higher intratumoral fraction of KLL-specific T cells (about 1.9-20% versus about 0-0.15%). The small sample size of the study (n of about twelve patients) is recognized as a limitation. Because the study covered only a single viral epitope, T cells targeting other Merkel cell polyomavirus epitopes were not captured. A greater number of unique KLL-specific clonotypes in tumors (5-108 vs 0-3) was associated with a significant advantage in MCC-specific survival (P = 0.0051). KLL-specific TRB repertoires were diverse and mostly private, with just one public clonotype, shared by two patients, among roughly 400 unique sequences.

The protocol used for the library was the immunoSEQ multiplex PCR assay. Adaptive Biotechnologies (Seattle, WA) carried out genomic DNA extraction, TRB sequencing and normalization. The source study handled its data this way. Clonality was computed as one minus Shannon entropy of productive TRB sequences normalized by log2 of unique productive sequences. To identify KLL-specific clonotypes in tumors, TCRbeta CDR3 amino acid sequences were matched against the sequences from the tetramer-sorted sample of each patient. TCRdb carries this immuneACCESS record with in-frame sequences only. Its versions omit some clonotypes, under half of them owing to an unresolved V gene in the studies checked, with the rest unexplained. That table is the source of V, J and clone size, and D and trimming were worked out from the DNA. Recorded for this sample are around 3,100 clones; around four fifths of them occurred a single time. The ten largest clonotypes hold more than 7.5% of the sample.

All patients' tumors stained robustly positive for Merkel cell polyomavirus Large T antigen by immunohistochemistry. About a dozen Merkel cell carcinoma patients were included, each with robust KLL-tetramer+ populations (above 0.04% of CD8+ T cells) in blood and/or cultured TIL. Every patient was Caucasian, and patient ages ranged from roughly 50 to 77 years, with a median of 65 years. As regards this clone: Its antigen target is currently unknown. No per-base quality is available; no much larger clone lies one base away.

The germline V gene specifies SGHVS as CDR1 and FNYEAQ as CDR2. V loses 2 bases at its end and J loses 2 bases; junction bases beyond the gene matches: 6. The CDR3 goes from the cysteine to the valine over 15 residues. The CDR3 DNA has 45 bases and is translated from base 1. The source material was tumor tissue. The origin of this receptor is a man aged 45-65 years with Merkel cell carcinoma. Recombination joined TRBV7-6 with TRBJ2-7; a stretch of 7 junction bases matches TRBD1. The CDR3 amino acid sequence is: CASSLRAGGTYEQYV. The base sequence is TGTGCCAGCAGCTTAAGGGCAGGGGGAACCTACGAGCAGTACGTC.